This T cell receptor beta chain was obtained from a study of T cells in Graves' hyperthyroidism and ophthalmopathy. The study, taken as a whole, reports: Most thyroid clonotypes expanded above 0.001 appeared in blood too.

Authors of the study amplified TCR beta CDR3 regions from RNA transcripts. When the TCR CDR3 underwent first-round RT-PCR, the HTBI primer set was used. TCRdb reprocessed the multiplex PCR reads via MiXCR and lists one record per CDR3 protein. The data show about 560,000 distinct CDR3 sequences, 15% to 19% seen once. Uncontrolled infection, other autoimmune disease, pregnancy or lactation barred patients from enrollment. There are 12 residues in the CDR3. V was clipped by 6 bases and J by 7 bases, with 12 bases between them. Germline CDR1 and CDR2: MNHEY and SMNVEV (reference sequence). This clonotype was seen only a few times. Antigen: not known.

This chain connects TRBV27 to TRBJ1-2, with D possibly being TRBD1 (5 bases). The clonotype originates from a woman aged 25 to 45 with Graves' hyperthyroidism. Sequencing used blood. Here the CDR3 reads CASRGLGTGYTF. The CDR3 DNA is TGTGCCAGCAGGGGTCTGGGGACTGGCTACACCTTC.